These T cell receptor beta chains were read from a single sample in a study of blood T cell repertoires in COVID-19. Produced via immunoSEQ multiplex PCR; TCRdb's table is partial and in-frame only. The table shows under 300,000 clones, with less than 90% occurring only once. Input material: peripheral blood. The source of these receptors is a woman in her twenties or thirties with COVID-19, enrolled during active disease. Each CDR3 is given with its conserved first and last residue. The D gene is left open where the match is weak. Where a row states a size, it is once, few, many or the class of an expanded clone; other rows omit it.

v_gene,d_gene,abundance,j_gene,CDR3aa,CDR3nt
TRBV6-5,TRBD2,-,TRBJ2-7,CAIGRGRVSEQYF,TGTGCCATAGGGAGGGGCAGGGTGAGCGAGCAGTACTTC
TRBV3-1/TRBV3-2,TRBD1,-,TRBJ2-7,CASSHRDRGYEQYF,TGTGCCAGCAGCCACCGGGACAGGGGCTACGAGCAGTACTTC
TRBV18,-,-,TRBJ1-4,CASSPLEQKNEKLFF,TGTGCCAGCTCACCACTCGAACAGAAAAATGAAAAACTGTTTTTT
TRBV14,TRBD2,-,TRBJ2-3,CASSHKRGLHTDTQYF,TGTGCCAGCAGCCATAAGCGGGGGCTACACACAGATACGCAGTATTTT
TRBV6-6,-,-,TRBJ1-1,CASSREGTEAFF,TGTGCCAGCAGTAGGGAGGGAACTGAAGCTTTCTTT
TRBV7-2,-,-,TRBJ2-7,CASSSTGGSYEQYF,TGTGCCAGCAGCAGTACCGGGGGTTCCTACGAGCAGTACTTC
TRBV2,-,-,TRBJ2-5,CASRPGGETQYF,TGTGCCAGCAGACCAGGGGGGGAGACCCAGTACTTC
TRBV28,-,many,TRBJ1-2,CASSVQRKLYGYTF,TGTGCCAGCAGCGTTCAGAGGAAACTCTATGGCTACACCTTC
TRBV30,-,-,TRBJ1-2,CAWSVLANYGYTF,TGTGCCTGGAGTGTACTGGCTAACTATGGCTACACCTTC
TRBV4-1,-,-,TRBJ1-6,CASSQGTGGNSPLHF,TGCGCCAGCAGCCAAGGGACGGGGGGTAATTCACCCCTCCACTTT
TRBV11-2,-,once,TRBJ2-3,CASSFPIDTQYF,TGTGCCAGCAGCTTCCCCATAGATACGCAGTATTTT
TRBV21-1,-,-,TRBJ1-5,CASSTSPDGNYNQPQHF,TGTGCCAGCAGCACCAGCCCGGACGGGAATTACAATCAGCCCCAGCATTTT
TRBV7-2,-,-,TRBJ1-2,CASIPIPRGFRYGYTF,TGTGCCAGCATCCCAATACCGAGAGGGTTTCGTTATGGCTACACCTTC
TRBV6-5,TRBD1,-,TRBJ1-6,CASSYLDRAFSPLHF,TGTGCCAGCAGTTACCTAGACAGGGCCTTTTCACCCCTCCACTTT
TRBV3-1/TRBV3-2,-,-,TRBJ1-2,CASSQDYVTGLANYGYTF,TGTGCCAGCAGCCAAGACTACGTAACAGGGTTAGCTAACTATGGCTACACCTTC
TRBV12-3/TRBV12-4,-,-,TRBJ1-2,CASSGTRVGGYTF,TGTGCCAGCAGTGGCACCAGGGTGGGAGGCTACACCTTC